The 28 T cell receptor beta chains below all came from one sample that was sequenced in a study of blood T cell repertoires in COVID-19. Libraries were prepared by immunoSEQ multiplex PCR; TCRdb keeps only in-frame clonotypes and omits some of them. The sample consists of about 220,000 clones, about 78% of them appearing once. The sequenced sample was peripheral blood. The receptors here all came from a woman in her seventies with acute or convalescent COVID-19.

The chain joins TRBV11-2 to TRBJ2-5; D is possibly TRBD1 (6 bases). Trimming removed 5 bases from V and 9 bases from J, with 19 bases in between. Germline V CDR1 and CDR2: SGHAT, FQNNGV. The CDR3 length is 14 residues. CDR3 loop: CASSPAGVVGPQYF. As DNA, the CDR3 is TGTGCCAGCAGCCCCGCAGGGGTGGTTGGGCCCCAGTACTTC.

The rearrangement joins TRBV5-6 to TRBJ1-4; 11 bases are a match to TRBD1. The CDR3 has 15 amino acids. CDR1 and CDR2 (germline): SGHDT, YYEEEE. Trimming cost V 4 bases and J 7 bases; bases outside gene matches: 6. CDR3 region: CASSLGTGGIEKLFF. The DNA for the CDR3 is TGTGCCAGCAGCCTGGGGACAGGGGGTATTGAAAAACTGTTTTTT. The whole variable domain, remainder taken from reference TRBV5-6 and TRBJ1-4, is DAGVTQSPTHLIKTRGQQVTLRCSPKSGHDTVSWYQQALGQGPQFIFQYYEEEERQRGNFPDRFSGHQFPNYSSELNVNALLLGDSALYLCASSLGTGGIEKLFFGSGTQLSVL.

The chain has TRBV7-2 and TRBJ2-5; 8 bases map to TRBD2. This CDR3 spans 16 amino acids. The germline gives CDR1 SGHTA, CDR2 FQGNSA. The junction had 12 bases not matched to a gene; V was cut back by 5 bases and J by 4 bases. The CDR3 spells CASSIRPRGASETQYF. CDR3 coding DNA: TGTGCCAGCAGCATACGACCGCGGGGGGCGTCAGAGACCCAGTACTTC.

The chain uses TRBV19 and TRBJ2-5; 9 nucleotides match TRBD1. The CDR3 runs to 13 residues. Looked up from germline, CDR1 is LNHDA and CDR2 is SQIVND (reference sequence). V was pared by 5 bases and J by 5 bases, with 3 bases of the junction left unmatched. CDR3 sequence (DNA): TGTGCCAGTAGTCGGGACAGGGCGGAGACCCAGTACTTC. This encodes CASSRDRAETQYF.

V gene TRBV24-1 combines with J gene TRBJ1-2; 7 positions match TRBD1. The CDR3 spans 16 residues. Germline loops: CDR1 KGHDR, CDR2 SFDVKD. The V and J ends lost 2 bases and 6 bases, in that order; junction bases with no gene match: 11. CDR3 in DNA: TGTGCCACCAGTGATTCCAGACAGGGAGGCAGCGATGGCTACACCTTC. It encodes CATSDSRQGGSDGYTF.

J is TRBJ2-1 and V is TRBV7-9; the D gene is possibly TRBD1 (5 bases). Trimming shortened V by 2 bases and J by 5 bases, and 13 bases separated the two germline ends. Germline CDR1 reads SEHNR; CDR2 reads FQNEAQ (reference sequence). The CDR3 is made up of 15 amino acids. The CDR3 nucleotides are TGTGCCAGCAGCTTACAGCAGGGTGTTGACAATGAGCAGTTCTTC. Its translation: CASSLQQGVDNEQFF.

This clone was recorded only once. The chain is built from TRBV19 and TRBJ1-6; D not certain. Germline lookup yields CDR1 LNHDA and CDR2 SQIVND (reference sequence). Between the trimmed V and J ends, which lost 4 bases and 7 bases, there was a span of 14 bases. The CDR3 totals 15 residues. CDR3 region: CASSNGQVTNSPLHF. The CDR3, as DNA: TGTGCCAGTAGTAATGGGCAGGTCACCAATTCACCCCTCCACTTT.

This clone was seen only a few times. This chain joins TRBV30 and TRBJ1-4; TRBD1 is a possible D gene (5 bases). Germline V gene data show CDR1 as GTSNPN and CDR2 as SVGIG (reference sequence). This CDR3 has 12 amino acids. The V end was cut by 5 bases, the J end by 7 bases, with 11 bases between. The CDR3 coding sequence is TGTGCCTGGCAGGGTTTGGGTGAAAAACTGTTTTTT. Encoded protein: CAWQGLGEKLFF. Supplemented by reference TRBV30 and TRBJ1-4, the full variable domain reads SQTIHQWPATLVQPVGSPLSLECTVEGTSNPNLYWYRQAAGRGLQLLFYSVGIGQISSEVPQNLSASRPQDRQFILSSKKLLLSDSGFYLCAWQGLGEKLFFGSGTQLSVL.

The CDR3 DNA reads as TGTGCCAGCAGCTCCGACAGGGAAACGGGCACCATATATTTT. It specifies CASSSDRETGTIYF. The chain couples TRBV7-9 to TRBJ1-3; 7 bases are shared with TRBD1. The CDR3 loop spans 14 amino acids. J lost 9 bases, V lost 4 bases, and 9 bases had no gene match. Germline V gene sequence: CDR1 SEHNR, CDR2 FQNEAQ (reference sequence).

The gene calls are TRBV7-2 and TRBJ1-6; tentatively, D is TRBD1 (5 bases). V was cut by 7 bases and J by 6 bases, with 13 bases left in between. This CDR3 contains 14 residues. The germline gives CDR1 SGHTA, CDR2 FQGNSA. This CDR3 reads CASNPPGFNSPLHF. The CDR3 DNA reads TGTGCCAGCAACCCACCAGGGTTTAATTCACCCCTCCACTTT.

The rearrangement joins TRBV2 to TRBJ2-1; 10 positions match TRBD2. The CDR3 totals 16 residues. From germline, CDR1 is SNHLY and CDR2 FYNNEI. After removal of 5 bases from V and 6 bases from J, the junction contained 10 bases not matched to a gene. For the CDR3, the DNA is TGTGCCAGCAGTCTTCAGCGGGGGGGCCGAGCCAATGAGCAGTTCTTC. This translates into CASSLQRGGRANEQFF.

This chain links TRBV27 with TRBJ2-3; 7 bases fit TRBD1. Trimming at V came to 6 bases and at J to 0 bases, leaving 9 bases not matched to a gene. The CDR3 runs 16 residues. Germline V gene data show CDR1 as MNHEY and CDR2 as SMNVEV (reference sequence). The DNA of the CDR3 is TGTGCCAGCAGAAATGCCGGGACAGCTAGCACAGATACGCAGTATTTT. Encoded protein: CASRNAGTASTDTQYF.

V usage is TRBV11-2 and J usage is TRBJ2-5; 11 positions agree with TRBD2. The CDR3 length is 17 residues. The germline CDR1 and CDR2 sequences are SGHAT and FQNNGV. The V and J ends lost 2 bases and 0 bases, in that order; junction bases with no gene match: 5. The CDR3 bases are TGTGCCAGCAGCTTATGGGCTAGCGGGGGGAACCAAGAGACCCAGTACTTC. It yields the protein CASSLWASGGNQETQYF.

There are a few counts of this clone. V and J are TRBV5-1 and TRBJ2-3; 7 nucleotides agree with TRBD1. Germline CDR1 SGHRS, CDR2 YFSETQ. The CDR3 consists of 15 residues. J lost 3 bases, V lost 3 bases, and 7 bases had no gene match. DNA for the CDR3: TGCGCCAGCAGCTCGTCCGGGACAGCGACAGATACGCAGTATTTT. It encodes CASSSSGTATDTQYF. The full variable domain, rest sourced from reference TRBV5-1 and TRBJ2-3, is KAGVTQTPRYLIKTRGQQVTLSCSPISGHRSVSWYQQTPGQGLQFLFEYFSETQRNKGNFPGRFSGRQFSNSRSEMNVSTLELGDSALYLCASSSSGTATDTQYFGPGTRLTVL.

The V call is TRBV6-5, the J call TRBJ2-3; D unclear. The CDR3 totals 13 residues. Deletions cut 11 bases from V and 6 bases from J, with 18 bases between. Germline V gives CDR1 MNHEY, CDR2 SVGAGI. As DNA, the CDR3 is TGTGCCTGTTCAAGGCAGCCTAGGGATACGCAGTATTTT. It is translated as CACSRQPRDTQYF.

The chain links TRBV25-1 to TRBJ1-5, with D possibly being TRBD1 (6 bases). The V gene lost 2 bases and the J gene lost 3 bases, with 8 bases spanning the gap. The germline CDR1 and CDR2 sequences are MGHDK and SYGVNS. The CDR3 loop spans 14 amino acids. Here the CDR3 reads CASSEGQPNQPQHF. The CDR3, as DNA: TGTGCCAGCAGTGAAGGACAGCCCAATCAGCCCCAGCATTTT. Full variable domain (rest looked up from reference TRBV25-1 and TRBJ1-5): EADIYQTPRYLVIGTGKKITLECSQTMGHDKMYWYQQDPGMELHLIHYSYGVNSTEKGDLSSESTVSRIRTEHFPLTLESARPSHTSQYLCASSEGQPNQPQHFGDGTRLSIL.

The table lists this clone with a few counts. DNA of the CDR3: TGTGCCAGCAGCTCACCGGGACTAGCGGGGACTACCAGCTCCTACGAGCAGTACTTC. Its protein product is CASSSPGLAGTTSSYEQYF. The chain joins TRBV7-9 to TRBJ2-7; TRBD2 aligns across 13 bases. J lost 0 bases, V lost 4 bases, and 12 bases had no gene match. The CDR3 is 19 residues long. Germline CDR1 SEHNR, CDR2 FQNEAQ (reference sequence).

This clone was seen only a few times. J is TRBJ2-1 and V is TRBV7-3; D unresolved. There are 13 residues in the CDR3. Trimming took 5 bases from V and 1 from J, leaving 6 bases between them. Germline V gives CDR1 SGHTA, CDR2 FQGTGA. The CDR3 DNA reads TGTGCCAGCAGCGAAACTTCCTACAATGAGCAGTTCTTC. Amino acids: CASSETSYNEQFF. The complete variable domain, with remaining parts taken from reference TRBV7-3 and TRBJ2-1, reads GAGVSQTPSNKVTEKGKYVELRCDPISGHTALYWYRQSLGQGPEFLIYFQGTGAADDSGLPNDRFFAVRPEGSVSTLKIQRTERGDSAVYLCASSETSYNEQFFGPGTRLTVL.

The CDR3 here is CASSLNQGQGEQFF. DNA for the CDR3: TGTGCCAGCAGTTTAAATCAGGGTCAGGGTGAGCAGTTCTTC. V gene TRBV27 combines with J gene TRBJ2-1, with D possibly matching TRBD1 (5 bases). The ends were cut back, 2 bases at V and 9 bases at J, with 14 bases in the middle. CDR3 length: 14 residues. Germline V lookup: CDR1 MNHEY, CDR2 SMNVEV (reference sequence).

V usage is TRBV30 and J usage is TRBJ1-2; the D gene is possibly TRBD1 (5 bases). This CDR3 is built from 14 residues. V lost 3 bases and J 5 bases, leaving 16 bases between the germline ends. Per germline, CDR1 GTSNPN and CDR2 SVGIG (reference sequence). CDR3 residues: CAWRGLGRLYGYTF. The DNA for the CDR3 is TGTGCCTGGAGGGGGCTCGGACGCCTTTATGGCTACACCTTC.

The gene calls are TRBV18 and TRBJ2-3; D possibly corresponds to TRBD2 (5 bases). The CDR3 covers 13 residues. The germline V gene encodes CDR1 KGHSH and CDR2 LQKENI. V was cut by 4 bases and J by 0 bases, with 5 bases left in between. The chain's CDR3 is CASSRTSTDTQYF. For the CDR3, the DNA is TGTGCCAGCTCACGGACTAGCACAGATACGCAGTATTTT.

The chain employs TRBV11-2 and TRBJ2-2; D unresolved. V lost 0 bases, J lost 2 bases, and 4 bases lay in between. Per germline, CDR1 SGHAT and CDR2 FQNNGV. The CDR3 length is 14 residues. CDR3 nucleotides: TGTGCCAGCAGCTTAGATGGCAACACCGGGGAGCTGTTTTTT. Amino acids: CASSLDGNTGELFF.

This chain connects TRBV15 to TRBJ1-5, with a weak D call TRBD1 (5 bases). V was clipped by 0 bases and J by 0 bases, with 18 bases between them. CDR1 LNHNV and CDR2 YYDKDF come from the germline V gene (reference sequence). CDR3 length equals 19 residues. CDR3 coding DNA: TGTGCCACCAGCAGAGATTCCTTGGGGACTTATTTTAGCAATCAGCCCCAGCATTTT. Translated, it gives CATSRDSLGTYFSNQPQHF.

The V gene is TRBV11-2, the J gene TRBJ1-2; 9 positions match TRBD1. The CDR3 is 15 residues long. With V trimmed by 6 bases and J by 8 bases, 13 bases remained unmatched. Germline V CDR1 and CDR2: SGHAT, FQNNGV. CDR3 sequence: CASRETGTGTGGYTF. DNA for the CDR3: TGTGCCAGCAGAGAGACCGGGACAGGGACGGGAGGCTACACCTTC.

The V call is TRBV11-2, the J call TRBJ1-2; TRBD1 aligns across 9 bases. Trimming at V came to 3 bases and at J to 5 bases, leaving 1 base not matched to a gene. Germline CDR1 SGHAT, CDR2 FQNNGV. The CDR3 is 13 amino acids. The CDR3, as DNA: TGTGCCAGCAGCTTTGACAGGGGGTATGGCTACACCTTC. Translated, it gives CASSFDRGYGYTF.

The chain employs TRBV5-6 and TRBJ1-2; D is unresolved. CDR1 and CDR2 (germline): SGHDT, YYEEEE. The CDR3 is 11 amino acids. Trimming removed 4 bases at V and 8 bases at J, with 9 bases between. This CDR3 reads CASSQTQGYTF. In nucleotides, the CDR3 is TGTGCCAGCAGCCAAACTCAAGGCTACACCTTC.

The V call is TRBV6-5, the J call TRBJ2-1; TRBD1 is a possible D gene (6 bases). With 6 bases removed from V and 5 bases from J, the gap between germline ends came to 17 bases. Germline V gene lookup returns CDR1 MNHEY and CDR2 SVGAGI. The CDR3 loop spans 15 amino acids. Here the CDR3 reads CASRQGRIGNNEQFF. CDR3 nucleotide sequence: TGTGCCAGCAGACAGGGACGGATTGGGAACAATGAGCAGTTCTTC.

This clone was observed a handful of times. The chain recombines TRBV10-2 with TRBJ2-3, with a tentative D call TRBD1 (6 bases). The CDR3 spans 13 residues. V dropped 8 bases and J dropped 8 bases, with 17 bases sitting between them. Germline V gene data show CDR1 as WSHSY and CDR2 as SAAADI. CDR3 sequence (DNA): TGCGCCAGCGCAACAGGGCAAGAAACTACGCAGTATTTT. This sequence encodes CASATGQETTQYF.